This TCR beta chain was observed in a study of blood T cell repertoires in COVID-19. Study details: Specimens from acute and convalescent COVID-19 originated in the United States, Italy and Spain. Sources were T cells, B-cell-depleted T cells, or PBMCs; the material itself was cDNA or gDNA.

This CDR3 has 12 residues. CDR1 MNHEY and CDR2 SVGAGI come from the germline V gene. V was pared by 6 bases and J by 6 bases, with 12 bases between. Authors' data handling: Reference gene primer amplification gave estimated nucleated cell counts. Assay used: immunoSEQ multiplex PCR; TCRdb lists only in-frame clones, some missing. That table furnishes V, J and clone size, whereas the DNA furnished D and trimming. The table lists fewer than 20,000 clones, 90% to 95% of them singletons. This sequence was found in a human donor in a cohort sampled during active COVID-19. Source material: peripheral blood. This chain links TRBV6-5 with TRBJ2-7; D perhaps matches TRBD1 (5 bases). In DNA, the CDR3 is TGTGCCAGCAGATCAGGGCTTGGCGAGCAGTACTTC. Its protein is CASRSGLGEQYF.